This T cell receptor (beta chain) was sequenced during a study of beta chain features in type 1 diabetes. Sequencing targeted expressed TCRB transcripts, as all isolated RNA had been reverse transcribed. Sequencing used immunoSEQ multiplex PCR; TCRdb keeps in-frame clones, though not all of them. The sample includes about 340,000 clones, about 14% of them seen just once. Regarding this clone: Its antigen is unidentified. The sample contains more than one DNA sequence encoding this CDR3.

Study observations and caveats: Within each of all four CD4+ subsets, Type 1 diabetes patients had TCRB CDR3s that were moderately but significantly shorter.

The CDR3 sequence is 13 residues long. V was trimmed by 3 bases and J by 3 bases, leaving 8 bases between them. The germline V gene has CDR1 SEHNR and CDR2 FQNEAQ (reference sequence). This chain links TRBV7-9 with TRBJ1-1; no clear D. The material sequenced was naive CD4+ T cells from blood. The clonotype was recovered from a woman younger than 30 with type 1 diabetes. CDR3 DNA: TGTGCCAGCAGCTTGACGGGTGACACTGAAGCTTTCTTT. Amino acid sequence: CASSLTGDTEAFF.